This T cell receptor (beta chain) was sequenced for a study of early T cells in non-severe SARS-CoV-2 infection. Across the whole study: From unsorted whole blood, bulk RNA was sequenced, and the chains remained unpaired. The study's findings and limits: VDJdb matching skewed toward anti-spike CD8 responses, missing private and CD4 specificities.

As to this clonotype: Its antigen remains unidentified.

Attachment of unique molecular identifiers was made to individual cDNA molecules. TCRdb analysed the 5' RACE reads with MiXCR anew, one entry per CDR3 protein. The sample includes 100,000 to 150,000 distinct CDR3 sequences, just under 15% seen only once; the top ten take around a fifth. The V gene end was trimmed by 4 bases and the J gene end by 0 bases; junction bases not matched to a gene: 10. The CDR3 runs 18 residues. CDR1 and CDR2 (germline): MNHEY, SVGEGT. The source material was whole blood. The chain has TRBV6-2 or TRBV6-3 and TRBJ2-1, with 9 bases fitting TRBD2. The TCR comes from an adult who was a healthcare worker with PCR-confirmed SARS-CoV-2 infection or an uninfected control (not recorded which). CDR3 coding DNA: TGTGCCAGCAGTTGGACTAGCGTGGGCGACAGCTCCTACAATGAGCAGTTCTTC. It is translated as CASSWTSVGDSSYNEQFF.